This T cell receptor (beta chain) was sequenced during a study of blood T cell repertoires in COVID-19. Study overall: The cDNA or gDNA used as material had been derived from T cells, B-cell-depleted T cells, or PBMCs.

CDR3 size: 14 residues. This clone was seen a few times. TCRdb keeps only in-frame clones here, not all; method: immunoSEQ multiplex PCR. The table records 68,000 or so clones, approximately 86% of them present only once. The material sequenced was peripheral blood. This TCR was recovered from a man aged 45-60 years with acute or convalescent COVID-19. The V and J genes are TRBV21-1 and TRBJ1-1; TRBD1 is the table's D call, not checked against the DNA. TRBV21-1 is a known pseudogene. CDR3 region: CASSKYHRNTEAFF. In DNA, the CDR3 is TGTGCCAGCAGCAAATATCACAGGAACACTGAAGCTTTCTTT.